This TCR beta chain came from a study of blood T cell repertoires in COVID-19. Study background: Whether acute or convalescent, the COVID-19 samples came from the United States, Italy and Spain. T cells, B-cell-depleted T cells, or PBMCs supplied cDNA or gDNA.

This CDR3 region has 16 residues. Germline assignment: CDR1 SGHRS and CDR2 YFSETQ. V trimming: 0 bases; J trimming: 2 bases; junction bases outside the gene matches: 6. Produced via immunoSEQ multiplex PCR; TCRdb's table is partial and in-frame only. This sample has around 230,000 clones, with 86% found just once. The TCR comes from a woman in her thirties or forties with acute COVID-19. The sequenced material came from PBMCs or T cells enriched from blood (not recorded which). The gene calls are TRBV5-1 and TRBJ2-3, with 7 bases lining up with TRBD2. For the CDR3, the DNA is TGCGCCAGCAGCTTGGGTTGGACTAGGAACACAGATACGCAGTATTTT. This encodes CASSLGWTRNTDTQYF. The full variable domain, in which reference TRBV5-1 and TRBJ2-3 provide the parts outside the CDR3, is KAGVTQTPRYLIKTRGQQVTLSCSPISGHRSVSWYQQTPGQGLQFLFEYFSETQRNKGNFPGRFSGRQFSNSRSEMNVSTLELGDSALYLCASSLGWTRNTDTQYFGPGTRLTVL.